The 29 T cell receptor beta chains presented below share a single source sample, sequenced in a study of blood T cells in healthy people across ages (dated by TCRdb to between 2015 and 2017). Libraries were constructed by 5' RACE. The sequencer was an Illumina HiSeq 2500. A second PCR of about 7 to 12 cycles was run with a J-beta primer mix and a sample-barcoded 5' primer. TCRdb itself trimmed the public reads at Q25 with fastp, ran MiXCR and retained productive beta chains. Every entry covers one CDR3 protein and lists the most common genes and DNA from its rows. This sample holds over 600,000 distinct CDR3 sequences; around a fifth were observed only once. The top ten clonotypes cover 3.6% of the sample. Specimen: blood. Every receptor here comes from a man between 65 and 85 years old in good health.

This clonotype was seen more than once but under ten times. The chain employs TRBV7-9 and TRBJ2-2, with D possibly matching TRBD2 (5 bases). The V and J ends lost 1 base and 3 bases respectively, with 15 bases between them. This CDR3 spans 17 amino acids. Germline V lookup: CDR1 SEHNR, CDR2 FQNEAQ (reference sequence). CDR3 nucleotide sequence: TGTGCCAGCAGCTTAGGGGTGCCAGGAGGCGACACCGGGGAGCTGTTTTTT. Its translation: CASSLGVPGGDTGELFF. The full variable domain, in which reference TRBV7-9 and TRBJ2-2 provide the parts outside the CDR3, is DTGVSQNPRHKITKRGQNVTFRCDPISEHNRLYWYRQTLGQGPEFLTYFQNEAQLEKSRLLSDRFSAERPKGSFSTLEIQRTEQGDSAMYLCASSLGVPGGDTGELFFGEGSRLTVL.

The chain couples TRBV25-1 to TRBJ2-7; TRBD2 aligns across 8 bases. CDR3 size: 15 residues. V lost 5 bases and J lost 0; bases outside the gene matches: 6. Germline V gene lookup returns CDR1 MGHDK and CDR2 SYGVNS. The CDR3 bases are TGTGCCAGCAGTAACGTCGGGAGGGCCTCCTACGAGCAGTACTTC. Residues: CASSNVGRASYEQYF.

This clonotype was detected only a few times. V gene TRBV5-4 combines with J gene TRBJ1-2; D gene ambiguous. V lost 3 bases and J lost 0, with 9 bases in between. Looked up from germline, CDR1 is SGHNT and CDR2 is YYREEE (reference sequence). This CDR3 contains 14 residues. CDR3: CASSSDGSNYGYTF. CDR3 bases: TGTGCCAGCAGCTCTGACGGTTCTAACTATGGCTACACCTTC.

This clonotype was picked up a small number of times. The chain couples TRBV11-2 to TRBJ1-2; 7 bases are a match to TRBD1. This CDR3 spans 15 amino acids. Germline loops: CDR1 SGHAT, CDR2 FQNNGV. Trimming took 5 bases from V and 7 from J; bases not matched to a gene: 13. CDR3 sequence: CASSDAGQAGFGYTF. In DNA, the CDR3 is TGTGCCAGCAGCGACGCTGGACAGGCGGGGTTTGGCTACACCTTC.

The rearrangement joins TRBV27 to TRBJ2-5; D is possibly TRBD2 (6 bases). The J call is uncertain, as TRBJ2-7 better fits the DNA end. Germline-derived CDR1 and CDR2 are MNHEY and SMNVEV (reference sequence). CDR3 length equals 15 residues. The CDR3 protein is CASSPIAAPSYEQYF. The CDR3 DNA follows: TGTGCCAGCAGTCCCATAGCGGCACCGTCCTACGAGCAGTACTTC.

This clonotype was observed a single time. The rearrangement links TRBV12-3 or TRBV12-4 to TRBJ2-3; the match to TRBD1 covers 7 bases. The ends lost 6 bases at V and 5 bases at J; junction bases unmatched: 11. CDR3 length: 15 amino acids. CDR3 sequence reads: CASSIQGVTGDTQYF. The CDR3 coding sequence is TGTGCCAGCAGCATCCAGGGGGTCACAGGAGATACGCAGTATTTT.

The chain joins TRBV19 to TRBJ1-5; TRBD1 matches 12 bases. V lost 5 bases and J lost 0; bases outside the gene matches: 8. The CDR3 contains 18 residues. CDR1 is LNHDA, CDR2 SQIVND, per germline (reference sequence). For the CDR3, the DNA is TGTGCCAGTAGTCTACGGGACAGGGGGCTCGGTAGCAATCAGCCCCAGCATTTT. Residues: CASSLRDRGLGSNQPQHF.

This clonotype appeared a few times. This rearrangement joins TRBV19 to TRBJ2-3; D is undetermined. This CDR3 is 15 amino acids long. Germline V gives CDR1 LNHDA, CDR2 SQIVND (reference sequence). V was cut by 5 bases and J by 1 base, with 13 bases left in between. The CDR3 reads CASSQTYHGTDTQYF. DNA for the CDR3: TGTGCCAGTAGTCAGACCTACCACGGCACAGATACGCAGTATTTT.

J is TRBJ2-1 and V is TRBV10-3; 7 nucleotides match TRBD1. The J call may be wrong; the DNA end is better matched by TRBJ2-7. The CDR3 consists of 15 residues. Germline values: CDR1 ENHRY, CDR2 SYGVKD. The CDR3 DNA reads TGTGCCATCAGTGAGATACCCGGGACAGCTTACGAGCAGTACTTC. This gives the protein CAISEIPGTAYEQYF.

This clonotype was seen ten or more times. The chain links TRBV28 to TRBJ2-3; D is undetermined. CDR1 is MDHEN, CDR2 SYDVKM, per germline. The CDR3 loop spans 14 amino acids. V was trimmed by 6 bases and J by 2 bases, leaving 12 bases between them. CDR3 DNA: TGTGCCAGCAGATCCGGTATTATCACAGATACGCAGTATTTT. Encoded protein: CASRSGIITDTQYF. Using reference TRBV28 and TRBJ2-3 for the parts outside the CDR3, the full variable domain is DVKVTQSSRYLVKRTGEKVFLECVQDMDHENMFWYRQDPGLGLRLIYFSYDVKMKEKGDIPEGYSVSREKKERFSLILESASTNQTSMYLCASRSGIITDTQYFGPGTRLTVL.

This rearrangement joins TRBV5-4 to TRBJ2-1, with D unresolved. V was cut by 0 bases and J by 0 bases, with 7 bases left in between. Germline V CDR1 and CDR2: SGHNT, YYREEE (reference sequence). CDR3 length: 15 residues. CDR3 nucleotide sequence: TGTGCCAGCAGCTTGGTTTCAACCTCCTACAATGAGCAGTTCTTC. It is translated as CASSLVSTSYNEQFF. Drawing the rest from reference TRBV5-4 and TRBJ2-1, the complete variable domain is ETGVTQSPTHLIKTRGQQVTLRCSSQSGHNTVSWYQQALGQGPQFIFQYYREEENGRGNFPPRFSGLQFPNYSSELNVNALELDDSALYLCASSLVSTSYNEQFFGPGTRLTVL.

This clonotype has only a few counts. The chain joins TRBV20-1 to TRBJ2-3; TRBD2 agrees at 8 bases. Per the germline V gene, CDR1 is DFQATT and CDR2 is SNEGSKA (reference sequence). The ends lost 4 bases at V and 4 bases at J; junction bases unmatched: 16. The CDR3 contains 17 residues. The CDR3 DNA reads TGCAGTGCTATAAGGTTGACGGGAGGGATTACATCAGATACGCAGTATTTT. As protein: CSAIRLTGGITSDTQYF.

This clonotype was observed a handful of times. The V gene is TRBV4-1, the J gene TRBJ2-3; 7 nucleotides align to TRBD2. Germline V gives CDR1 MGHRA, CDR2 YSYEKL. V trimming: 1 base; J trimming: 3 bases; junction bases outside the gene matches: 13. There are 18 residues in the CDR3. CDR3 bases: TGCGCCAGCAGCCAAGTTAATCTCCGGGGGGTCGGGACAGATACGCAGTATTTT. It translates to CASSQVNLRGVGTDTQYF.

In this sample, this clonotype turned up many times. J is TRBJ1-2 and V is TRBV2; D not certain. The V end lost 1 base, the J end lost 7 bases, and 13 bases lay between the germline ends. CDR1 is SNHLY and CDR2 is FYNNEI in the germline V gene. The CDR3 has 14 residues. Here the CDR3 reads CASSEEPRLFGYTF. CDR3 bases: TGTGCCAGCAGTGAAGAGCCCAGACTCTTTGGCTACACCTTC.

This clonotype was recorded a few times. The CDR3 loop reads CASSQVGGNTEAFF. The CDR3 DNA is TGTGCCAGCTCCCAAGTTGGAGGGAATACTGAAGCTTTCTTT. The V gene is TRBV3-1, the J gene TRBJ1-1; D call uncertain. Germline V gene data show CDR1 as LGHDT and CDR2 as YNNKEL (reference sequence). CDR3 length: 14 residues. V was pared by 8 bases and J by 5 bases, with 18 bases between.

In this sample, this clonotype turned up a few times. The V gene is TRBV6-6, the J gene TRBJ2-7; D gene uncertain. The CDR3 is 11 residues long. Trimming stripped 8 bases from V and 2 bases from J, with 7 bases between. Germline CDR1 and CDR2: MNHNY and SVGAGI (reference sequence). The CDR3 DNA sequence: TGTGCCAGCGGGCCAACCTACGAGCAGTACTTC. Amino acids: CASGPTYEQYF.

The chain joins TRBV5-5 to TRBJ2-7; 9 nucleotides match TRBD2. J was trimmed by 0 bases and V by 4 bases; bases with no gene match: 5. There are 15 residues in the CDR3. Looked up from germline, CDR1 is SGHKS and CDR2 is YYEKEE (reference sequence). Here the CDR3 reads CASSPGLAISYEQYF. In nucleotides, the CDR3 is TGTGCCAGCAGCCCTGGACTAGCGATCTCCTACGAGCAGTACTTC.

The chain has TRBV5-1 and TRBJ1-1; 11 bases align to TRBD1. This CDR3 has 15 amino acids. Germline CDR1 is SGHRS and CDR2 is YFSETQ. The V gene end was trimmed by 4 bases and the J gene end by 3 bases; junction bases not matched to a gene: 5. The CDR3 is CASSGQGAGYTEAFF. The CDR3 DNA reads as TGCGCCAGCAGCGGACAGGGGGCAGGGTACACTGAAGCTTTCTTT.

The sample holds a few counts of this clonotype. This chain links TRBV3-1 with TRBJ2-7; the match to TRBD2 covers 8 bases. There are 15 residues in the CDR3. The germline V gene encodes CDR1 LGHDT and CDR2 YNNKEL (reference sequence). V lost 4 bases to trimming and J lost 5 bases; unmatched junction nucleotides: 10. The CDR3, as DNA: TGTGCCAGCAGCCCCCGTGTTAGCGGGAAAAACGAGCAGTACTTC. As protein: CASSPRVSGKNEQYF.

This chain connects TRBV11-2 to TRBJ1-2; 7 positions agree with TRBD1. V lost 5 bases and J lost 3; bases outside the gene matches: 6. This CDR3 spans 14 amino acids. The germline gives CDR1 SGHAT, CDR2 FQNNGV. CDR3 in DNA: TGTGCCAGCAGCCCGGGGGACAGTCACTATGGCTACACCTTC. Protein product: CASSPGDSHYGYTF. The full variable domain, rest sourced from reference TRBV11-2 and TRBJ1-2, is EAGVAQSPRYKIIEKRQSVAFWCNPISGHATLYWYQQILGQGPKLLIQFQNNGVVDDSQLPKDRFSAERLKGVDSTLKIQPAKLEDSAVYLCASSPGDSHYGYTFGSGTRLTVV.

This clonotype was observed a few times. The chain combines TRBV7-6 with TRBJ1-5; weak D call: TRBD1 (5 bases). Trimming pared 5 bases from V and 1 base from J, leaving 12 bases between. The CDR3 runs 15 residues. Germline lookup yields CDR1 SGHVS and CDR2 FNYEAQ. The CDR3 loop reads CASSLQGNSNQPQHF. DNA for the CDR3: TGTGCCAGCAGCCTTCAGGGTAACAGCAATCAGCCCCAGCATTTT.

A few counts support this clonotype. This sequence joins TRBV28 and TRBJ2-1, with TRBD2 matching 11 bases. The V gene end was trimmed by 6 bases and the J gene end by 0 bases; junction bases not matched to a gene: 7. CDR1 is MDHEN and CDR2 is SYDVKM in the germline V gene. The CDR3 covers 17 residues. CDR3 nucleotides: TGTGCCAGCAGCCGGCCGGGACTAGCGGACTCCTACAATGAGCAGTTCTTC. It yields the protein CASSRPGLADSYNEQFF.

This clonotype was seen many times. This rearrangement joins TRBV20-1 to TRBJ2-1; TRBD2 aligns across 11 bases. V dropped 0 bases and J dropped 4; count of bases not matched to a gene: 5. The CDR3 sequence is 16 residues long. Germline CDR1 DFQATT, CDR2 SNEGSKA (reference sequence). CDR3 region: CSARDPRTSGYNEQFF. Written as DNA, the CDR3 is TGCAGTGCTAGAGACCCTAGGACTAGCGGGTACAATGAGCAGTTCTTC.

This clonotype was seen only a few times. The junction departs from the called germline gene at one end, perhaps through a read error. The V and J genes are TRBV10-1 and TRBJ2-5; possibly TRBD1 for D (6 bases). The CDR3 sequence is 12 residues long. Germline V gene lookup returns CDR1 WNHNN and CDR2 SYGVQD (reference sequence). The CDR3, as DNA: TGCGCCAGCAGTGAGAACGGACAGCGGTGGCACTTC. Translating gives CASSENGQRWHF.

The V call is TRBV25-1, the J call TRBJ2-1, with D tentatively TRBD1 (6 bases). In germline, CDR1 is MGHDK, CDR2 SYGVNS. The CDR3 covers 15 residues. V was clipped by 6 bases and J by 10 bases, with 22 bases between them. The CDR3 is CASRRQVPGGLEQFF. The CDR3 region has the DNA TGTGCCAGCAGACGACAGGTACCCGGAGGACTCGAGCAGTTCTTC.

The CDR3: CASSFVRQYTDTQYF. In DNA form, the CDR3 reads TGTGCCAGCAGTTTCGTCCGACAGTACACAGATACGCAGTATTTT. The chain combines TRBV28 with TRBJ2-3; D may be TRBD1 (5 bases). CDR1 is MDHEN, CDR2 SYDVKM, per germline. The length of the CDR3 is 15 residues. Trimming took 3 bases from V and 2 from J, leaving 12 bases between them.

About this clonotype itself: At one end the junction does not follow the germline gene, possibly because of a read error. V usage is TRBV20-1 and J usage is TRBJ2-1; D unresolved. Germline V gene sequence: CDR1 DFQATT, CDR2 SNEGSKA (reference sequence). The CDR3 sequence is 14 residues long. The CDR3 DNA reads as TGCAGTGCTAGCCCCATTAGCTCCTACAACGAGCAGTTCTTC. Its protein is CSASPISSYNEQFF.

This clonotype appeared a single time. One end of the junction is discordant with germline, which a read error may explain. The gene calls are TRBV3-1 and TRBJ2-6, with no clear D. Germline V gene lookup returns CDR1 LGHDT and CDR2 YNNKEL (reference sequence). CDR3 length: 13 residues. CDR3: CAGSQLLANVLTF. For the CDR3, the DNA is TGTGCCGGCAGCCAACTCTTGGCCAACGTCCTGACTTTC. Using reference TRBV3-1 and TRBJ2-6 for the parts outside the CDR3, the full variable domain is DTAVSQTPKYLVTQMGNDKSIKCEQNLGHDTMYWYKQDSKKFLKIMFSYNNKELIINETVPNRFSPKSPDKAHLNLHINSLELGDSAVYFCAGSQLLANVLTFGAGSRLTVL.

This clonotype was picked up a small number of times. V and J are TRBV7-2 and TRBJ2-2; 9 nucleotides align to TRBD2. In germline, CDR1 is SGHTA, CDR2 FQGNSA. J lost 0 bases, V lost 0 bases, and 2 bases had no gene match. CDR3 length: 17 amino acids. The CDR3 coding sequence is TGTGCCAGCAGCTTAGCCCCTAGCGGGGCGAACACCGGGGAGCTGTTTTTT. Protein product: CASSLAPSGANTGELFF.